The rows below give T cell receptor beta chains drawn from one sample of a study of blood T cell repertoires in COVID-19. Data came from immunoSEQ multiplex PCR; TCRdb stores just in-frame clones and leaves some out. Of roughly 60,000 clones in the sample, approximately 77% were seen once. Specimen: peripheral blood. Every receptor here comes from a human donor in a cohort sampled during active COVID-19. CDR3s include the opening cysteine and the closing phenylalanine or tryptophan. The D gene is left open where the match is weak. A clone size is listed for some rows: how often the clone was seen (once, few, many), or a class if it is expanded.

>TRBV6-4|NA|TRBJ2-5|TRBD2
TGTGCCAGCACCTCAATCGGGGAGGCTAGCGGAGAGACCCAGTACTTC
CASTSIGEASGETQYF
>TRBV9|many|TRBJ2-2|NA
TGTGCCAGCAGCGCCGGGGATTACATCCTAAACACCGGGGAGCTGTTTTTT
CASSAGDYILNTGELFF
>TRBV5-1|NA|TRBJ2-3|NA
TGCGCCAGCAGTGCCGCCCCCCCCGGGGATACGCAGTATTTT
CASSAAPPGDTQYF
>TRBV18|NA|TRBJ2-1|TRBD2
TGTGCCAGCTCACCTCGACTAGCGGGGGGCGAAGGTGAGCAGTTCTTC
CASSPRLAGGEGEQFF
>TRBV6-2/TRBV6-3|NA|TRBJ1-1|NA
TGTGCCAGCAGTTACCCCTCCCTAGCTGGTGCTGAAGCTTTCTTT
CASSYPSLAGAEAFF
>TRBV5-8|NA|TRBJ2-7|TRBD2
TGTGCCAGCACCCGACTAGCGGGCGGGTCCTACGAGCAGTACTTC
CASTRLAGGSYEQYF
>TRBV5-1|NA|TRBJ2-5|TRBD1
TGCGCCAGCAGCTTGGCCGGGACAGGGGTTGTGGAGACCCAGTACTTC
CASSLAGTGVVETQYF
>TRBV7-9|NA|TRBJ1-5|TRBD1
TGTGCCAGCAGCTTCGGACAGGGAGGCCAGCCCCAGCATTTT
CASSFGQGGQPQHF
>TRBV9|NA|TRBJ1-4|NA
TGTGCCAGCAGCCCCCGCCCGACAAAGGAAAAACTGTTTTTT
CASSPRPTKEKLFF
>TRBV7-6|NA|TRBJ1-4|TRBD1
TGTGCCAGCAGCCCTAACCCAGGGGGTGGAACTAATGAAAAACTGTTTTTT
CASSPNPGGGTNEKLFF
>TRBV6-2/TRBV6-3|few|TRBJ2-3|TRBD2
TGTGCCAGCAGTTACGGGGGGGGTACGCAGTATTTT
CASSYGGGTQYF
>TRBV5-5|NA|TRBJ2-1|TRBD2
TGTGCCAGCAGCGGAACGTGGACTAGCGGTCCCCCGGGCGATGAGCAGTTCTTC
CASSGTWTSGPPGDEQFF
>TRBV28|NA|TRBJ1-1|TRBD1
TGTGCCAGCAGTATGGGCGCAGGGGGCGCTTCGGACACTGAAGCTTTCTTT
CASSMGAGGASDTEAFF
>TRBV29-1|NA|TRBJ2-7|TRBD2
TGCAGCGTTACCGGACTAGCGGGGATCTACGAGCAGTACTTC
CSVTGLAGIYEQYF
>TRBV3-1/TRBV3-2|NA|TRBJ1-5|NA
TGTGCCAGCAGCGATAGGGGACTTCGCGTCGGGAGCAATCAGCCCCAGCATTTT
CASSDRGLRVGSNQPQHF
>TRBV6-2/TRBV6-3|few|TRBJ1-5|NA
TGTGCCAGCAGTTCGCAACGACACGTTAATCAGCCCCAGCATTTT
CASSSQRHVNQPQHF
>TRBV6-4|NA|TRBJ1-2|TRBD1
TGTGCCAGCAGTGAAAATCCCCAACAGGGGGCCAACTATGGCTACACCTTC
CASSENPQQGANYGYTF
>TRBV7-2|NA|TRBJ2-7|NA
TGTGCCAGCAGCGCGGATAGACAGGTGGGGCAGTACTTC
CASSADRQVGQYF
>TRBV7-8|NA|TRBJ2-7|TRBD1
TGTGCCAGCAGCTCGGGGACAGCTTCCGTGGACGAGCAGTACTTC
CASSSGTASVDEQYF
>TRBV10-3|NA|TRBJ2-2|TRBD1
TGTGCCATCAGACCACAGGGGATAATGAACACCGGGGAGCTGTTTTTT
CAIRPQGIMNTGELFF
>TRBV2|NA|TRBJ2-5|TRBD2
TGTGCCAGCAGCCCACTAGCGATACAAGAGACCCAGTACTTC
CASSPLAIQETQYF
>TRBV18|NA|TRBJ1-1|NA
TGTGCCAGCTACCCGACAACGAACACTGAAGCTTTCTTT
CASYPTTNTEAFF
>TRBV6-4|few|TRBJ2-7|NA
TGTGCCAGCAGAAGCAATACTGAGCAGTACTTC
CASRSNTEQYF
>TRBV28|NA|TRBJ1-1|NA
TGTGCCAGCAGATCCCCCGGGACGGGAGGAGGGGAAGCTTTCTTT
CASRSPGTGGGEAFF
>TRBV14|NA|TRBJ1-1|NA
TGTGCCAGCAGCGCGAGACCAGGGGTAAACACTGAAGCTTTCTTT
CASSARPGVNTEAFF
>TRBV5-1|NA|TRBJ2-1|TRBD1
TGCGCCAGCAGCGGCGGACAGGGGGGGAACAATGAGCAGTTCTTC
CASSGGQGGNNEQFF
>TRBV2|NA|TRBJ2-7|TRBD1
TGTGCCAGCATGACAGGGGGCTACGAGCAGTACTTC
CASMTGGYEQYF
>TRBV4-1|NA|TRBJ2-1|NA
TGCGCCAGCAGCCAAGAACGTGGGAGCCGCCTGAATGAGCAGTTCTTC
CASSQERGSRLNEQFF
>TRBV2|many|TRBJ2-5|NA
TGTGCCAGCACCCAAGGGGCCTGGGAAGAGACCCAGTACTTC
CASTQGAWEETQYF
>TRBV9|NA|TRBJ1-6|TRBD1
TGTGCCAGCAGCGTATTGGGACAGGGGAATTCACCCCTCCACTTT
CASSVLGQGNSPLHF
>TRBV6-1|NA|TRBJ2-7|TRBD1
TGTGCCAGCAGTGCCCGGGACAGGGGAGGCTCTAGCGGTAGGGAGCAGTACTTC
CASSARDRGGSSGREQYF